The subject of this entry is one TCR beta chain. This entry belongs to a study of blood T cell repertoires in COVID-19. Only in-frame clones appear in the TCRdb table, and some are missing; sequencing was by immunoSEQ multiplex PCR. Seen here are 150,000 to 250,000 clones, 94% observed once, and the top ten hold 0.6% to 0.8%. This receptor was identified in a man younger than 40 with COVID-19, enrolled during active disease. The sequencing input was peripheral blood.

DNA for the CDR3: TGTGCCATCAGTTCAAACCCAACAGAGACCTATGGCTACACCTTC. Encoded protein: CAISSNPTETYGYTF. The chain links TRBV10-3 to TRBJ1-2; no firm D call. This CDR3 has 15 amino acids. Trimming took 5 bases from V and 4 from J, leaving 17 bases between them. Germline CDR1 reads ENHRY; CDR2 reads SYGVKD.